The source of this T cell receptor beta chain is a study of cytomegalovirus exposure and HLA in healthy donors. About the study: As released early, the data held 85 million to 95 million unique TCRs from HLA-typed donors.

Study-level results: For presence/absence analyses, sequencing depth was assumed to be roughly uniform across donors. Sequence variants that were highly shared formed a cluster that was likely a sequencing artifact. At a 0.05 false discovery rate, a later analysis found 15,000 to 20,000 TCR beta sequences to be associated with HLA alleles.

Worth noting for this clone: The antigen is unknown.

V gave up 3 bases and J gave up 10 bases, with 19 bases separating them. The CDR3 sequence is 14 residues long. The V gene's germline CDR1 is SGHNT and CDR2 YYREEE (reference sequence). The PCR was carried out with 60 Vbeta primers and 13 Jbeta primers. The method was immunoSEQ multiplex PCR; TCRdb's version includes in-frame clones alone and lacks a portion of them. The sample lists 200,000 or so clones, 75% to 90% occurring once. The TCR originated in a man in his forties or fifties in good health and CMV-seropositive. The chain has TRBV5-4 and TRBJ1-1; possibly TRBD1 for D (5 bases). Source material: PBMCs. CDR3 coding DNA: TGTGCCAGCAGCTCTAGCGACAGATTATCTACAGCTTTCTTT. Its protein product is CASSSSDRLSTAFF.